This entry is about one T cell receptor (beta chain). The entry originates in a study of blood T cell repertoires in COVID-19. Whole-study context: Acute and convalescent COVID-19 specimens originated in the United States, Italy and Spain. Sample material is recorded as cDNA or gDNA derived from T cells, B-cell-depleted T cells, or PBMCs.

In the study's own analysis: Researchers report that nucleated cell counts were estimated from reference gene primer amplification. Libraries were prepared by immunoSEQ multiplex PCR; TCRdb keeps only in-frame clonotypes and omits some of them. For V, J and clone size, that table is used; D and trimming come from the DNA. The data show some 150,000 clones, roughly 83% seen once. The sample was peripheral blood. The TCR originated in an older woman with COVID-19, enrolled during active disease.

The CDR3 region is CASSMTGGVEKLFF. Written as DNA, the CDR3 is TGTGCCAGTAGTATGACAGGGGGTGTAGAAAAACTGTTTTTT. The genes are TRBV19 and TRBJ1-4; TRBD1 aligns across 9 bases. The CDR3 spans 14 residues. V shed 3 bases, J shed 8 bases, and the junction held 4 bases outside the gene matches. Germline CDR1 reads LNHDA; CDR2 reads SQIVND (reference sequence).